This is a list of T cell receptor beta chains from one sample in a study of identical twins. TCRdb fed the 5' RACE reads into MiXCR, producing one record per CDR3 protein. Of approximately 680,000 distinct CDR3 sequences listed, roughly 7.2% are singletons. Another study also made use of these data, one on yellow fever vaccine responses in identical twins.

Material: PBMCs. The origin of the receptors is a woman in her late teens or twenties in good health. Each CDR3 is given with its conserved first and last residue. A D gene is named only where the DNA matches it firmly. Clone size is shown for a subset of rows, as once, few, many or a class of expanded clone.

D gene,clone size,V gene,J gene,CDR3 protein,CDR3 DNA
.,few,TRBV20-1,TRBJ1-1,CSASARELNTEAFF,TGCAGTGCTAGTGCGCGGGAACTGAACACTGAAGCTTTCTTT
.,few,TRBV5-1,TRBJ2-1,CASSLGLGFNDEQFF,TGCGCCAGCAGCTTGGGGCTAGGATTCAACGATGAGCAGTTCTTC
TRBD1,many,TRBV6-5,TRBJ2-5,CASSYSTTGGRETQYF,TGTGCCAGCAGTTACTCTACGACAGGGGGTAGAGAGACCCAGTACTTC
TRBD1,many,TRBV10-3,TRBJ1-3,CAISENPTGSGNTIYF,TGTGCCATCAGTGAGAACCCGACAGGGTCTGGAAACACCATATATTTT
.,.,TRBV18,TRBJ2-3,CASSTPTEDTQYF,TGTGCCAGCTCAACACCCACGGAAGATACGCAGTATTTT
.,few,TRBV6-5,TRBJ2-1,CASSYSTPGTSNEQFF,TGTGCCAGCAGTTACTCGACCCCCGGGACATCCAATGAGCAGTTCTTC
.,few,TRBV20-1,TRBJ2-6,CSARRVQNVGANVLTF,TGCAGTGCTCGTAGGGTTCAAAATGTGGGGGCCAACGTCCTGACTTTC
TRBD1,few,TRBV29-1,TRBJ2-2,CSAGQGANTGELFF,TGCAGCGCGGGACAGGGTGCGAACACCGGGGAGCTGTTTTTT
.,few,TRBV6-4,TRBJ2-1,CASSVGFPNEQFF,TGTGCCAGCAGTGTAGGGTTCCCTAATGAGCAGTTCTTC
.,.,TRBV14,TRBJ1-1,CASSQYASAWGTEAFF,TGTGCCAGCAGCCAATACGCCTCAGCCTGGGGCACTGAAGCTTTCTTT
TRBD1,few,TRBV18,TRBJ2-3,CASSPPNWGTGESDTQYF,TGTGCCAGCTCACCACCCAACTGGGGGACAGGGGAATCAGATACGCAGTATTTT
TRBD2,many,TRBV20-1,TRBJ2-1,CSGLLAGGGYNEQFF,TGCAGTGGGTTGCTAGCGGGAGGGGGATACAATGAGCAGTTCTTC
.,many,TRBV20-1,TRBJ2-1,CSAGGTGRYNEQFF,TGCAGTGCTGGCGGGACGGGGCGGTACAATGAGCAGTTCTTC
.,many,TRBV3-1,TRBJ2-1,CASSPDVGRYNEQFF,TGTGCCAGCAGCCCCGATGTCGGCCGCTACAATGAGCAGTTCTTC
.,many,TRBV29-1,TRBJ2-1,CSVTVAGEQFF,TGCAGCGTCACGGTAGCTGGTGAGCAGTTCTTC
.,.,TRBV6-5,TRBJ1-3,CASSYSRQISGNTIYF,TGTGCCAGCAGTTACTCTCGACAGATATCTGGAAACACCATATATTTT
TRBD2,.,TRBV10-3,TRBJ2-5,CATSPGLAGGIETQYF,TGTGCCACTTCACCCGGGCTAGCGGGGGGTATTGAGACCCAGTACTTC
.,many,TRBV15,TRBJ2-7,CATSSDRYYEQYF,TGTGCCACCAGTTCAGACAGATATTACGAGCAGTACTTC
.,.,TRBV5-5,TRBJ1-1,CASSFDLGTEAFF,TGTGCCAGCAGCTTTGACCTCGGGACTGAAGCTTTCTTT
.,.,TRBV7-9,TRBJ2-1,CASSLASRFWNEQFF,TGTGCCAGCAGCTTAGCTTCCAGGTTTTGGAATGAGCAGTTCTTC
.,many,TRBV27,TRBJ2-7,CASSLAGSYEQYF,TGTGCCAGCAGTTTGGCAGGCTCCTACGAGCAGTACTTC
.,few,TRBV6-5,TRBJ2-2,CASSYYWESTGELFF,TGTGCCAGCAGTTATTATTGGGAGAGCACCGGGGAGCTGTTTTTT
.,.,TRBV29-1,TRBJ2-1,CSVVALVGSYNEQFF,TGCAGCGTTGTTGCTTTGGTGGGCTCCTACAATGAGCAGTTCTTC
TRBD2,few,TRBV9,TRBJ2-3,CASSPRWGSGSATDTQYF,TGTGCCAGCAGCCCCCGGTGGGGTAGCGGGAGTGCAACAGATACGCAGTATTTT
.,many,TRBV12-3/TRBV12-4,TRBJ1-1,CASSLWGATEAFF,TGTGCCAGCAGTTTGTGGGGGGCCACTGAAGCTTTCTTT
TRBD1,.,TRBV6-1,TRBJ1-1,CASRPGDSPKAFF,TGTGCCAGCAGACCCGGGGACAGCCCAAAAGCTTTCTTT
TRBD2,.,TRBV12-3/TRBV12-4,TRBJ2-1,CASQPFSGMSLYNEQFF,TGTGCCAGTCAGCCCTTTAGCGGGATGAGTTTGTACAATGAGCAGTTCTTC
.,.,TRBV2,TRBJ1-1,CASSDPRGPREAFF,TGTGCCAGCAGTGATCCACGCGGGCCCCGTGAAGCTTTCTTT
.,many,TRBV12-3/TRBV12-4,TRBJ2-1,CASSLEGRANNEQFF,TGTGCCAGCAGTTTAGAAGGGCGGGCCAACAATGAGCAGTTCTTC
TRBD1,many,TRBV20-1,TRBJ2-1,CSAPGTGASNEQFF,TGCAGTGCCCCCGGGACAGGGGCTTCCAATGAGCAGTTCTTC
.,many,TRBV7-8,TRBJ1-6,CASSLSGVSPLHF,TGTGCCAGCAGCTTATCGGGGGTTTCACCCCTCCACTTT
.,few,TRBV3-1,TRBJ2-1,CASSPGETSRGNEQFF,TGTGCCAGCAGCCCGGGGGAGACTAGTAGGGGGAATGAGCAGTTCTTC
.,.,TRBV25-1,TRBJ2-7,CASARGGTSYEQYF,TGTGCCAGCGCCAGAGGGGGGACCTCCTACGAGCAGTACTTC
.,.,TRBV12-5,TRBJ2-5,CACSLGRWGGPNQETQYF,TGTGCCTGCAGTTTGGGAAGGTGGGGGGGGCCTAACCAAGAGACCCAGTACTTC
TRBD1,.,TRBV12-5,TRBJ2-3,CASGPGQGNTDTQYF,TGTGCTAGTGGCCCAGGACAGGGAAACACAGATACGCAGTATTTT
.,.,TRBV5-4,TRBJ2-6,CASSSALAGANVLTF,TGTGCCAGCAGCAGCGCTTTGGCAGGGGCCAACGTCCTGACTTTC
.,.,TRBV20-1,TRBJ1-1,CSARTEGNTEAFF,TGCAGTGCTAGGACCGAGGGGAACACTGAAGCTTTCTTT
TRBD1,few,TRBV5-1,TRBJ2-1,CASSPIQGSSYNEQFF,TGCGCCAGCAGCCCCATACAGGGGAGCTCCTACAATGAGCAGTTCTTC
.,.,TRBV18,TRBJ2-2,CASSPSAANTGELFF,TGTGCCAGCTCACCTAGTGCGGCGAACACCGGGGAGCTGTTTTTT
TRBD1,many,TRBV10-3,TRBJ2-2,CAISSGQANTGELFF,TGTGCCATCAGTTCGGGACAGGCGAACACCGGGGAGCTGTTTTTT
.,many,TRBV12-3/TRBV12-4,TRBJ2-6,CASRGSGANVLTF,TGTGCCAGCAGGGGCTCTGGGGCCAACGTCCTGACTTTC
.,few,TRBV12-5,TRBJ2-3,CAKWGSGTLDTDTQYF,TGTGCTAAGTGGGGATCTGGGACTTTAGACACAGATACGCAGTATTTT
.,.,TRBV12-3/TRBV12-4,TRBJ1-1,CASSLISGRGTEAFF,TGTGCCAGCAGTCTCATTTCCGGGAGGGGCACTGAAGCTTTCTTT
TRBD2,many,TRBV15,TRBJ2-5,CATSLTSGGLQETQYF,TGTGCCACCAGCTTAACTAGCGGGGGGCTCCAAGAGACCCAGTACTTC
.,many,TRBV12-3/TRBV12-4,TRBJ2-7,CASRTWGTQGEQYF,TGTGCCAGCAGAACATGGGGGACCCAGGGCGAGCAGTACTTC
.,many,TRBV12-3/TRBV12-4,TRBJ1-5,CASSLAYSNQPQHF,TGTGCCAGCAGTTTAGCGTATAGCAATCAGCCCCAGCATTTT
.,.,TRBV7-8,TRBJ2-7,CASSLSDRYQYEQYF,TGTGCCAGCAGCTTATCCGACAGGTACCAATACGAGCAGTACTTC
TRBD1,.,TRBV5-1,TRBJ2-7,CASRIGQGTVEQYF,TGCGCCAGCAGGATAGGACAGGGTACCGTCGAGCAGTACTTC
TRBD1,many,TRBV3-1,TRBJ1-1,CASSSRGLDRDAFF,TGTGCCAGCAGCTCCCGCGGGTTGGACAGGGACGCTTTCTTT
.,.,TRBV3-1,TRBJ1-6,CASSQDSINSPLHF,TGTGCCAGCAGCCAAGACAGTATTAATTCACCCCTCCACTTT
.,few,TRBV29-1,TRBJ2-3,CSVLGVSGTTDTQYF,TGCAGCGTCCTGGGGGTTAGCGGAACCACAGATACGCAGTATTTT
.,.,TRBV27,TRBJ2-2,CASSRLGYTTGELFF,TGTGCCAGCAGCCGTTTGGGGTACACCACCGGGGAGCTGTTTTTT
TRBD1,few,TRBV15,TRBJ2-5,CATSGQEETQYF,TGTGCCACCAGCGGACAGGAAGAGACCCAGTACTTC
TRBD2,many,TRBV11-1,TRBJ2-3,CASSPFKGGTSGLDTQYF,TGTGCCAGCAGCCCCTTCAAAGGGGGGACTAGCGGGTTAGATACGCAGTATTTT
.,many,TRBV12-3/TRBV12-4,TRBJ1-6,CASSFLQGGSPLHF,TGTGCCAGCAGTTTCTTACAGGGTGGTTCACCCCTCCACTTT
.,.,TRBV20-1,TRBJ2-7,CSALPETEYEQYF,TGCAGTGCTTTACCCGAGACGGAGTACGAGCAGTACTTC
TRBD1,few,TRBV7-8,TRBJ2-1,CASSPRTGLSNEQFF,TGTGCCAGCAGCCCAAGGACAGGGTTAAGCAATGAGCAGTTCTTC